This T cell receptor (beta chain) was sequenced for a study of CD8+ T cells in alopecia areata. Study-wide results and caveats: Both scalp clonality and the expanded CD8+ clones among the top 100 showed a significant decrease with tofacitinib.

Reverse transcription of extracted RNA yielded cDNA, which provided the sequencing template. The data were produced by immunoSEQ multiplex PCR, yet TCRdb's version contains in-frame clones alone and is incomplete. The table includes about 150,000 clones, 54% detected once. Trimming cost V 3 bases and J 3 bases; bases outside gene matches: 4. This CDR3 is built from 13 residues. The germline V gene encodes CDR1 SQVTM and CDR2 ANQGSEA. Concerning this clone: Its specificity is unknown.

Treatment meaning: oral pan-JAK inhibitor, 5-10 mg twice daily. Patients with alopecia areata provided lesional scalp punch biopsies as well as peripheral blood. The sample was CD8+ T cells sorted from blood, taken at week 4, from a patient treated with tofacitinib. The chain has TRBV29-1 and TRBJ2-7; 8 bases align to TRBD2. This TCR derives from a human donor with alopecia areata. In nucleotides, the CDR3 is TGCAGCGTTGATAGCGGGGACTACTACGAGCAGTACTTC. Protein product: CSVDSGDYYEQYF.